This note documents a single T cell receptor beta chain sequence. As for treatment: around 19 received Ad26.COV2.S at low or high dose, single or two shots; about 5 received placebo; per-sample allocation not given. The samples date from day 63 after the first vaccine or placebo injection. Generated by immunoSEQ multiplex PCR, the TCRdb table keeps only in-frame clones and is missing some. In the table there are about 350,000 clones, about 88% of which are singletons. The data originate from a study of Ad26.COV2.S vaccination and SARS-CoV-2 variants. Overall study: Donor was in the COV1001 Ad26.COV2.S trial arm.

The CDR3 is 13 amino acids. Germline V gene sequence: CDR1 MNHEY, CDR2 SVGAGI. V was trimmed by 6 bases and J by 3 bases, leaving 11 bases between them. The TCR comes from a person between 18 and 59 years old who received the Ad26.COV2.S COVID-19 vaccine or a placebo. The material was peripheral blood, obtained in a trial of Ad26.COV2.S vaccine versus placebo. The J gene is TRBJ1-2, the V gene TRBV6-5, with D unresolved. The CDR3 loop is CASSERNHYGYTF. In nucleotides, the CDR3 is TGTGCCAGCAGCGAGAGGAATCACTATGGCTACACCTTC.